This T cell receptor beta chain is from a study of CD8 T cells in Susac syndrome. This CDR3 is 14 amino acids long. The V gene's germline CDR1 is LGHDT and CDR2 YNNKEL (reference sequence). The ends lost 4 bases at V and 1 base at J; junction bases unmatched: 2. Random-hexamer reverse transcription was applied to about 0.45 to 1 ug RNA. It was immunoSEQ multiplex PCR that amplified TCR beta CDR3 across 54 Vbeta and 13 Jbeta. Using its own MiXCR run on the immunoSEQ multiplex PCR reads, TCRdb lists one record per CDR3 protein. Of a few hundred thousand distinct CDR3 sequences in the sample, about 95% were seen once.

This clonotype was sampled from a human donor with multiple sclerosis. The chain links TRBV3-1 to TRBJ2-5, with 8 bases lining up with TRBD1. Specimen: CD4+ T cells from PBMCs. CDR3 nucleotides: TGTGCCAGCAGCCTCGGGACAGGCCAAGAGACCCAGTACTTC. Its translation: CASSLGTGQETQYF.